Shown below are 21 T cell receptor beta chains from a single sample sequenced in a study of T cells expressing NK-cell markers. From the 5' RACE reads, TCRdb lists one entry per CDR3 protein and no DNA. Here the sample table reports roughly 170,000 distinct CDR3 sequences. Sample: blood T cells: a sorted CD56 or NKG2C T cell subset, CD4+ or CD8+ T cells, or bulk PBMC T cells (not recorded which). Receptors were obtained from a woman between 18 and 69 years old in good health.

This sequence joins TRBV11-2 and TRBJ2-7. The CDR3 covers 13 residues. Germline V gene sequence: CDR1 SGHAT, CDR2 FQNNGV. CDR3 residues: CASSPQAPYEQYF.

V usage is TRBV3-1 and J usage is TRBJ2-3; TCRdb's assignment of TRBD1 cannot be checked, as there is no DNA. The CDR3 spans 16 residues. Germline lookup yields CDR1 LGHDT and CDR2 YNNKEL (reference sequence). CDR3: CASSLGAWASTDTQYF.

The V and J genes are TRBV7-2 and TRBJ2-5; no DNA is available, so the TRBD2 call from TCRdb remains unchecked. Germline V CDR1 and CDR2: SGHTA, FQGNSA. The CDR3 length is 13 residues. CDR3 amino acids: CASTATWGETQYF.

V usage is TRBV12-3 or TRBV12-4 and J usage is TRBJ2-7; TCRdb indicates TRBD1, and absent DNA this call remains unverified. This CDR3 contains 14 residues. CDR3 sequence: CASTLHRAEGEQYF.

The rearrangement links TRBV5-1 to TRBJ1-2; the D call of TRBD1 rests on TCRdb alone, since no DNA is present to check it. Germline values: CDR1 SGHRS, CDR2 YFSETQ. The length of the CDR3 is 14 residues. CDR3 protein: CASSPDGQGGGYTF.

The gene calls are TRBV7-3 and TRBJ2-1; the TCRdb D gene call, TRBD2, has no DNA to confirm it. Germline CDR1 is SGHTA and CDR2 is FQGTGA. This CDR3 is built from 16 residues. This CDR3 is CASSPTTSLTYNEQFF.

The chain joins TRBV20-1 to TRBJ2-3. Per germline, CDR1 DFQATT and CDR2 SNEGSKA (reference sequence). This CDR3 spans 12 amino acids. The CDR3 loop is CSAGINTDTQYF.

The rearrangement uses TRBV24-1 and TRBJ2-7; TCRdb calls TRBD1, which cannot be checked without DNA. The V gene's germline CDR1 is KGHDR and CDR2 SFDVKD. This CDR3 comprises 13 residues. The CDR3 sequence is CATSDEGGREQYF.

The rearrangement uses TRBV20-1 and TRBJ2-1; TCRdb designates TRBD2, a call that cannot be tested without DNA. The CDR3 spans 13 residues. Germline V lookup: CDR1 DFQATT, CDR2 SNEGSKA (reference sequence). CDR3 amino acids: CSAGAGASGVQFF.

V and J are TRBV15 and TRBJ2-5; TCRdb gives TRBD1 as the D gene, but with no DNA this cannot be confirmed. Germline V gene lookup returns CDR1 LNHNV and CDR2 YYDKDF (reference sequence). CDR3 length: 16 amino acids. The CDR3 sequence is CATSTSAGDLQETQYF.

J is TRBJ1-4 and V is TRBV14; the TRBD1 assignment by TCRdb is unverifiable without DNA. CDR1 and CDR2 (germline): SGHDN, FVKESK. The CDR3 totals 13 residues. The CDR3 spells CASSQGTAEKLFF.

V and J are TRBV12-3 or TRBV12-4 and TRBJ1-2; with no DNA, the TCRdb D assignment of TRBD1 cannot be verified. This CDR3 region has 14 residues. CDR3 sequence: CASSLGDSDYGYTF.

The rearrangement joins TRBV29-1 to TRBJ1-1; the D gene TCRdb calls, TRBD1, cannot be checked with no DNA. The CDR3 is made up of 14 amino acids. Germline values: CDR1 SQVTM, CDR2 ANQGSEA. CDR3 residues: CSVEDRGWVTEAFF.

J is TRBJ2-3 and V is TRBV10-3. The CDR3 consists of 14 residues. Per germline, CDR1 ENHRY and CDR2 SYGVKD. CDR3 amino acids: CAISEVLSADTQYF.

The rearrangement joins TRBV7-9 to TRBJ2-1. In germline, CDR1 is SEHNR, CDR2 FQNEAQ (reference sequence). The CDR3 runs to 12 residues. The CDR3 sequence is CASSLGTWEQFF.

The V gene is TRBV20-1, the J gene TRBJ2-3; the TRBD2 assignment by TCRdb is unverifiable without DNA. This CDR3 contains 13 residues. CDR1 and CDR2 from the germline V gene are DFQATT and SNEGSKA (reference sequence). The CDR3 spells CSVPTSRVNTQYF.

The CDR3 region is CASSDPGLAGVGTQYF. This chain joins TRBV25-1 and TRBJ2-3; TCRdb gives TRBD2 as the D gene, but with no DNA this cannot be confirmed. The CDR3 totals 16 residues. Looked up from germline, CDR1 is MGHDK and CDR2 is SYGVNS.

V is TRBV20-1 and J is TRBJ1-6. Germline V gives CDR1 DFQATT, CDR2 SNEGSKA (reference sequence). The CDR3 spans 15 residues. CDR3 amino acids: CSAPVGSSYNSPLHF.

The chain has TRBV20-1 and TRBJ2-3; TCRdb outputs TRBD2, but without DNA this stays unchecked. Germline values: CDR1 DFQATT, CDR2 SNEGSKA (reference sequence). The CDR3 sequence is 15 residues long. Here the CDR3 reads CSAKRASGEADTQYF.

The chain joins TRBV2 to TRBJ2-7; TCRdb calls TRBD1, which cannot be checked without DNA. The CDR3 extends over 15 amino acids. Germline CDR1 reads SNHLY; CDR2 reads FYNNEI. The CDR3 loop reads CASTDRTANTKEQYF.

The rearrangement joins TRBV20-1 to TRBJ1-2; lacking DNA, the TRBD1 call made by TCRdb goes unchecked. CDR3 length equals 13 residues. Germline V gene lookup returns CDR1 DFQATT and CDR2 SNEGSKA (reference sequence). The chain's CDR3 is CSAVTGGVYGYTF.